This record looks at one T cell receptor beta chain sequence and its context. Some clones are missing from TCRdb's copy, which holds only in-frame ones; the method was immunoSEQ multiplex PCR. The sample lists around 12,000 clones; approximately 90% were seen once. The data were taken from a study of T cell changes during pregnancy in multiple sclerosis. The CDR3 is 16 amino acids. Germline-derived CDR1 and CDR2 are LGHNA and YSLEER. The TCR comes from a female donor in good health, enrolled as a control in a pregnancy study. The chain joins TRBV4-3 to TRBJ2-5; 7 bases are a match to TRBD2. The J call may be wrong; the DNA end is better matched by TRBJ2-7. The sequenced sample was CD8+ T cells from peripheral blood mononuclear cells, obtained in the second trimester of pregnancy. CDR3 sequence (DNA): TGCGCCAGCAGCCAAGAGGCGGGAGCCCCTAGCTCCGAGCAGTACTTC. It encodes CASSQEAGAPSSEQYF.